Listed below are T cell receptor beta chains from one sample, sequenced in a study of somatic mutations in cytotoxic T cells in rheumatoid arthritis. Some clones are missing from TCRdb's copy, which holds only in-frame ones; the method was immunoSEQ multiplex PCR. The sample holds roughly 19,000 clones; 86% are singletons and the top ten take approximately 17%. The material sequenced was CD8+ T cells sorted from blood. These receptors originate from a woman aged 45-60 years in good health. Both conserved end residues are part of each CDR3. A D gene is named only where the DNA matches it firmly. Part of the rows lack a size; the others show once, few, many or a class for expanded clones.

TRBV4-3	TRBJ1-3	once	.	CASSQDKNSRRGNTIYF	TGCGCCAGCAGCCAAGATAAGAACAGCCGACGAGGAAACACCATATATTTT
TRBV6-5	TRBJ2-3	.	.	CASMATDTQYF	TGTGCCAGCATGGCCACAGATACGCAGTATTTT
TRBV14	TRBJ1-5	.	.	CASSQEVSAAHEPQHF	TGTGCCAGCAGCCAAGAGGTGTCAGCGGCCCATGAGCCCCAGCATTTT
TRBV6-4	TRBJ2-1	.	TRBD2	CASSDSTSGDRSEQFF	TGTGCCAGCAGTGACTCGACTAGCGGGGATCGAAGTGAGCAGTTCTTC
TRBV5-1	TRBJ2-7	.	TRBD1	CASSSGQANYEQYF	TGCGCCAGCAGCTCGGGACAGGCTAACTACGAGCAGTACTTC
TRBV4-1	TRBJ1-6	few	.	CASSQGYNSPLHF	TGCGCCAGCAGCCAAGGGTACAATTCACCCCTCCACTTT
TRBV9	TRBJ2-3	.	.	CASSVNSGSTDTQYF	TGTGCCAGCAGCGTAAACAGCGGTAGCACAGATACGCAGTATTTT
TRBV5-6	TRBJ2-1	.	.	CASSLGQWQFF	TGTGCCAGCAGCTTGGGACAATGGCAGTTCTTC
TRBV2	TRBJ2-2	.	TRBD1	CASSYLEDRVALHVGVPGELFF	TGTGCCAGCAGTTACTTAGAGGACAGGGTAGCCCTACACGTAGGGGTACCCGGGGAGCTGTTTTTT
TRBV28	TRBJ1-6	.	.	CASSPLRDSYNSPLHF	TGTGCCAGCAGCCCCCTCCGGGACTCCTATAATTCACCCCTCCACTTT
TRBV27	TRBJ2-1	.	.	CASSLGTSEQFF	TGTGCCAGCAGTTTGGGGACCTCTGAGCAGTTCTTC
TRBV15	TRBJ2-1	.	.	CATSSDPYNEQFF	TGTGCCACCAGCAGCGACCCTTACAATGAGCAGTTCTTC
TRBV27	TRBJ2-3	.	.	CASSLPSTDTQYF	TGTGCCAGCAGTTTACCTAGCACAGATACGCAGTATTTT
TRBV7-9	TRBJ1-2	.	TRBD1	CASSPKTGSDYGYTF	TGTGCCAGCAGCCCCAAGACAGGGTCGGACTATGGCTACACCTTC
TRBV9	TRBJ2-1	.	.	CASSVLVQGWNEQFF	TGTGCCAGCAGCGTCCTTGTGCAGGGTTGGAATGAGCAGTTCTTC
TRBV27	TRBJ2-7	.	.	CASSYGVGGEQYF	TGTGCCAGCAGTTATGGAGTTGGCGGCGAGCAGTACTTC
TRBV7-6	TRBJ1-6	few	.	CASSLGQGDNSPLHF	TGTGCCAGCAGCTTAGGGCAGGGAGATAATTCACCCCTCCACTTT
TRBV4-3	TRBJ1-2	.	TRBD1	CASRRRIQGRQGYTF	TGCGCCAGCAGGCGCAGAATACAGGGGAGGCAGGGCTACACCTTC